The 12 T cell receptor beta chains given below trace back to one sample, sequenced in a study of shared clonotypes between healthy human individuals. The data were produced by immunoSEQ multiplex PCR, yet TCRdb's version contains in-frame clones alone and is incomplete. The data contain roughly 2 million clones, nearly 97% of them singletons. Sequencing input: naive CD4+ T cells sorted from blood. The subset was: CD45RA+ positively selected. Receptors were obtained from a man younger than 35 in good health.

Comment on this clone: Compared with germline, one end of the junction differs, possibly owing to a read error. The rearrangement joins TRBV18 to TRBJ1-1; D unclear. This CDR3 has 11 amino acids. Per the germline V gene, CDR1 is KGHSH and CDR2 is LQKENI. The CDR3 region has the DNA TGTGCCAGCTCCCCAGAGTCGCTGATCGTCTTT. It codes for CASSPESLIVF.

CDR3 DNA: TGTGCCAGCAGCTTGGGGCGCACAGATACGCAGTATTTT. Translated: CASSLGRTDTQYF. The chain joins TRBV7-8 to TRBJ2-3, with D possibly matching TRBD1 (5 bases). The CDR3 runs 13 residues. CDR1 and CDR2 from the germline V gene are SGHVS and FQNEAQ. The ends were cut back, 3 bases at V and 1 base at J, with 5 bases in the middle.

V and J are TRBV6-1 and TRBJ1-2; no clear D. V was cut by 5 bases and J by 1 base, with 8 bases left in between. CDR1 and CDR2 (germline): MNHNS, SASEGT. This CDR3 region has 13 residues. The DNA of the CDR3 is TGTGCCAGCAGTAAAGTAGATAACTATGGCTACACCTTC. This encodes CASSKVDNYGYTF.

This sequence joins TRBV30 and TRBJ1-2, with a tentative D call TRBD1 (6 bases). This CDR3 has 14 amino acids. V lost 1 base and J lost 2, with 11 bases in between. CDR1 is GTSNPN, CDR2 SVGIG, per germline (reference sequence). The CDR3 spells CAWSGTGKNYGYTF. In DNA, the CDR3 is TGTGCCTGGAGTGGTACAGGGAAGAACTATGGCTACACCTTC.

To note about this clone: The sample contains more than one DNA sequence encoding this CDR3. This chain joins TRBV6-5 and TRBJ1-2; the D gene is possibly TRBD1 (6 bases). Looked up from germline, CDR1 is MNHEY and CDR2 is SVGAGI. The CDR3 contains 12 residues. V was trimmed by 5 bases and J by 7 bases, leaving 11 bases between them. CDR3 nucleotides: TGTGCCAGCAGTCAGGGGAGTGGTGGCTACACCTTC. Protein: CASSQGSGGYTF.

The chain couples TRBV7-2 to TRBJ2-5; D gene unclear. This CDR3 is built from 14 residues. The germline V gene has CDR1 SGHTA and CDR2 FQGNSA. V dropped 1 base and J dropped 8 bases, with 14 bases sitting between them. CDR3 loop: CASSLGSPPSTQYF. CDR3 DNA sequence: TGTGCCAGCAGCTTAGGGTCCCCACCTAGTACCCAGTACTTC.

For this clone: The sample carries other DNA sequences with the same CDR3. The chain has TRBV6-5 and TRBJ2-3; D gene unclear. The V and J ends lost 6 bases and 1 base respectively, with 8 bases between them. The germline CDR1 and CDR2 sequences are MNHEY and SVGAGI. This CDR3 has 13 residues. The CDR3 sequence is CASSRRGTDTQYF. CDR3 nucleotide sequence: TGTGCCAGCAGCCGTCGAGGCACAGATACGCAGTATTTT.

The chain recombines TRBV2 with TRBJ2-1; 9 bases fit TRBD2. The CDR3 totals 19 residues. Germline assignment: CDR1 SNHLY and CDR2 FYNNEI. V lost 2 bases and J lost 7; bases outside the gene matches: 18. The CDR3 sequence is CASSETPLTAGLAENEQFF. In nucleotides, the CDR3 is TGTGCCAGCAGTGAAACTCCCCTAACGGCGGGACTAGCAGAGAATGAGCAGTTCTTC.

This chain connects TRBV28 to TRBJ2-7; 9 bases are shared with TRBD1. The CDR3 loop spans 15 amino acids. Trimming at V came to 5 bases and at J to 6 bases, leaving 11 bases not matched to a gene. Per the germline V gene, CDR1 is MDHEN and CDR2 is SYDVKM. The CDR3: CASSRRATGGSEQYF. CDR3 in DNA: TGTGCCAGCAGTAGGAGGGCAACAGGGGGCAGCGAGCAGTACTTC.

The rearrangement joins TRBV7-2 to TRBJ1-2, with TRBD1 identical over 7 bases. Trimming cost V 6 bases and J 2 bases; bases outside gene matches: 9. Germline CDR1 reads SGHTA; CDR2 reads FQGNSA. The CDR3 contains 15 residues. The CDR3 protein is CASSSDRVGNYGYTF. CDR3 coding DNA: TGTGCCAGCAGTTCTGACAGGGTAGGAAACTATGGCTACACCTTC.

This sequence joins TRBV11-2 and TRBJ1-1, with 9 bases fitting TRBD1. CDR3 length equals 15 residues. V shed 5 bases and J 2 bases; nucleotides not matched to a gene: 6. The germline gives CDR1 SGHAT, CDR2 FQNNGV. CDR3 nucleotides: TGTGCCAGCAGCACCACAGGGGGCAATAACACTGAAGCTTTCTTT. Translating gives CASSTTGGNNTEAFF.

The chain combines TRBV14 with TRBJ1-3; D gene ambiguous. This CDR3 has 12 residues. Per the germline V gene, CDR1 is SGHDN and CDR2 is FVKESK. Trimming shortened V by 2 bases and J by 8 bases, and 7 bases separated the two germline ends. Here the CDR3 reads CASSQSFDTIYF. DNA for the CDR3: TGTGCCAGCAGCCAAAGTTTCGACACCATATATTTT.